This T cell receptor (beta chain) is drawn from a study of tissue T cells after allogeneic stem cell transplantation. Overall study context: Pathologist H&E review favored samples with visible lymphocytes for sequencing among multiple samples. Study-level findings and limits: Within patients, tissue anatomy strongly shaped TCR repertoire composition. Only a limited share of tissue TCRs appeared in blood or spleen.

Libraries were prepared by immunoSEQ multiplex PCR; TCRdb keeps only in-frame clonotypes and omits some of them. This table has about 5,800 clones, roughly three fifths appearing once. Turning to this clone: What it binds is unknown.

This CDR3 spans 11 amino acids. Germline-derived CDR1 and CDR2 are DFQATT and SNEGSKA (reference sequence). V was clipped by 7 bases and J by 1 base, with 7 bases between them. This TCR derives from an older male donor with lung cancer. This chain joins TRBV20-1 and TRBJ1-1; no firm D call. The material sequenced was tissue from the jejunum, taken at autopsy. CDR3 sequence (DNA): TGCAGTGTGGCGGGGAACACTGAAGCTTTCTTT. Translating it yields CSVAGNTEAFF.